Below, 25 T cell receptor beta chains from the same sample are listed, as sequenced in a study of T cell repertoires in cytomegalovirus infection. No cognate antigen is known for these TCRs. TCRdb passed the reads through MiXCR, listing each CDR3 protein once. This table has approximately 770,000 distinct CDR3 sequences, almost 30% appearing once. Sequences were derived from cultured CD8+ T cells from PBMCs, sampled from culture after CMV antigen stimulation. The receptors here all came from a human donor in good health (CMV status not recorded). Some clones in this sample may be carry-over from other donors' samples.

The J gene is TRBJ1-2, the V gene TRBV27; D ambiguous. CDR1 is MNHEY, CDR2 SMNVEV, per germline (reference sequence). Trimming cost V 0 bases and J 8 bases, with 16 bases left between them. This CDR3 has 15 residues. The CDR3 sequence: CASSLSGSSPRGYTF. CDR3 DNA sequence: TGTGCCAGCAGTTTATCGGGAAGTTCGCCGAGGGGCTACACCTTC.

CDR3 amino acids: CASSPGAAEQYF. The CDR3, as DNA: TGTGCCAGCAGCCCCGGGGCCGCGGAGCAGTACTTC. The rearrangement links TRBV11-2 to TRBJ2-7; D might be TRBD1 or TRBD2, each matching 5 bases. Per the germline V gene, CDR1 is SGHAT and CDR2 is FQNNGV. Trimming pared 5 bases from V and 7 bases from J, leaving 12 bases between. The CDR3 contains 12 residues.

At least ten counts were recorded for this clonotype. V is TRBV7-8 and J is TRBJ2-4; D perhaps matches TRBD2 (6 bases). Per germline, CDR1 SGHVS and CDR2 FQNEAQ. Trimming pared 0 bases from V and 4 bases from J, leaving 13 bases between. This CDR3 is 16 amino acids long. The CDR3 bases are TGTGCCAGCAGCTTAGCGTGGAGCGGGCAGAAAAACATTCAGTACTTC. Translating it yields CASSLAWSGQKNIQYF.

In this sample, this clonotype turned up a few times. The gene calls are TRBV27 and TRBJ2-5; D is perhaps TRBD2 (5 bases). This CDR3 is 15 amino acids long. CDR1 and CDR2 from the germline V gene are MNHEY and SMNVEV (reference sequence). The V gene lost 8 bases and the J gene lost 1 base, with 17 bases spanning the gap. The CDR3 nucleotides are TGTGCCAGCTCCGCGGAGGTCAGTTCCCAAGAGACCCAGTACTTC. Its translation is CASSAEVSSQETQYF.

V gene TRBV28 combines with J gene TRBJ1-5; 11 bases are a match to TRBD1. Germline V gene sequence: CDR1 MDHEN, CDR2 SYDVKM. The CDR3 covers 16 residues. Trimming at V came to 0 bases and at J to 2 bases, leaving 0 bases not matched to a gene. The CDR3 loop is CASSLWGQGGNQPQHF. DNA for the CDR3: TGTGCCAGCAGTTTATGGGGACAGGGGGGCAATCAGCCCCAGCATTTT. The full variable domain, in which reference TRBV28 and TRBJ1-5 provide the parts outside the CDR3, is DVKVTQSSRYLVKRTGEKVFLECVQDMDHENMFWYRQDPGLGLRLIYFSYDVKMKEKGDIPEGYSVSREKKERFSLILESASTNQTSMYLCASSLWGQGGNQPQHFGDGTRLSIL.

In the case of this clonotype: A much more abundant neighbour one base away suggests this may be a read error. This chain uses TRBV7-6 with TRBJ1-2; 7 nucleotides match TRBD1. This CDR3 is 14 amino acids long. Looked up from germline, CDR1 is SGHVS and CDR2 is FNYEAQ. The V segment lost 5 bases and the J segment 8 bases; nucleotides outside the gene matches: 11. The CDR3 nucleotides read TGTGCCAGCAGCCTCAGGGGGGAAGATTTGGGCTACACCTTC. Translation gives CASSLRGEDLGYTF.

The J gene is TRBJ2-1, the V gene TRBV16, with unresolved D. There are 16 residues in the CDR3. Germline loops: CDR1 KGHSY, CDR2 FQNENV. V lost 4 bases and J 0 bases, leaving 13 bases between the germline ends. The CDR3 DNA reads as TGTGCCAGCAGCCGAAATAAGTGGAGCTCCTACAATGAGCAGTTCTTC. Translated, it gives CASSRNKWSSYNEQFF.

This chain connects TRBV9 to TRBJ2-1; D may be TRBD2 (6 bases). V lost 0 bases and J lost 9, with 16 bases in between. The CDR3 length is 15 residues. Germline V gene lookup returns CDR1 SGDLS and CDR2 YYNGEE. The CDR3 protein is CASSVELAEFGEQFF. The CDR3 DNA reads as TGTGCCAGCAGCGTAGAACTAGCAGAGTTCGGTGAGCAGTTCTTC.

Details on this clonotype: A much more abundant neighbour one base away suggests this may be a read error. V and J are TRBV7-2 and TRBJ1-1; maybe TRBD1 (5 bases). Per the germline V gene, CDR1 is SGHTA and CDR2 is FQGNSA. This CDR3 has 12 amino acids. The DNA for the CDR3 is TGTGCCAACAGCCCGAGGGGCCTAGAAGCTTTCTTT. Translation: CANSPRGLEAFF.

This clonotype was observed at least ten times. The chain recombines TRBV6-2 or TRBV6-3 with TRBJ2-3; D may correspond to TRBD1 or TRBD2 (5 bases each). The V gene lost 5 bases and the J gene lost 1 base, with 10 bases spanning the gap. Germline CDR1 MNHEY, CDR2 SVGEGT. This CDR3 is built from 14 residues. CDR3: CASSPLGRTDTQYF. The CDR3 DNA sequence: TGTGCCAGCAGTCCCTTGGGACGCACAGATACGCAGTATTTT.

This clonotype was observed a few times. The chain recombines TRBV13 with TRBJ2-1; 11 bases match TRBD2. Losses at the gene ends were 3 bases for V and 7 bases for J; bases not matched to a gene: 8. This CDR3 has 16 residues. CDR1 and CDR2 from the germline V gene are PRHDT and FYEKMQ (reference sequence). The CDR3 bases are TGTGCCAGCAGCTTGCGAACCGGGACTAGCGGTAATGAGCAGTTCTTC. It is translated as CASSLRTGTSGNEQFF. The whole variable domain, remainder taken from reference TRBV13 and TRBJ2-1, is AAGVIQSPRHLIKEKRETATLKCYPIPRHDTVYWYQQGPGQDPQFLISFYEKMQSDKGSIPDRFSAQQFSDYHSELNMSSLELGDSALYFCASSLRTGTSGNEQFFGPGTRLTVL.

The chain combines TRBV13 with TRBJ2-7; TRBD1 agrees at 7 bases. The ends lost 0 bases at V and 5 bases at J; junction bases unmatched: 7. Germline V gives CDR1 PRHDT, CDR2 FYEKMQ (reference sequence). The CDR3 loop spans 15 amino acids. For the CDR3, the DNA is TGTGCCAGCAGCTTAGGGTCGACAGGGATGAACGAGCAGTACGTC. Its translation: CASSLGSTGMNEQYV.

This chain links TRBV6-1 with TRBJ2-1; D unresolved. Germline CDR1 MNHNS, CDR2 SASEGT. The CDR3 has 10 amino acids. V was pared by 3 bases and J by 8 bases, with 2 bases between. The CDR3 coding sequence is TGTGCCAGCAGTGACTATGAGCAGTTCTTC. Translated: CASSDYEQFF.

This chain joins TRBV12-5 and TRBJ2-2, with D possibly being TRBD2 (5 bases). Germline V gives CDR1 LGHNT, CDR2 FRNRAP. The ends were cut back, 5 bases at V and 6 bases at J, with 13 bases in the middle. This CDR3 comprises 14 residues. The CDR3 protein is CASGPRASAGELFF. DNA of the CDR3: TGTGCTAGTGGTCCGCGGGCATCGGCCGGGGAGCTGTTTTTT.

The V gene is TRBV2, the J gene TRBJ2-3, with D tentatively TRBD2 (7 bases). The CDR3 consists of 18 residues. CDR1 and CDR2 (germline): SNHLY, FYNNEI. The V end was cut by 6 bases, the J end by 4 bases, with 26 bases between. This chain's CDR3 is CASRAPRLAREGADTQYF. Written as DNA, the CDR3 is TGTGCCAGCAGGGCACCTAGACTAGCCCGCGAGGGGGCAGATACGCAGTATTTT. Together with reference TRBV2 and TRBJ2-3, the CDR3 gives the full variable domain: EPEVTQTPSHQVTQMGQEVILRCVPISNHLYFYWYRQILGQKVEFLVSFYNNEISEKSEIFDDQFSVERPDGSNFTLKIRSTKLEDSAMYFCASRAPRLAREGADTQYFGPGTRLTVL.

Here the CDR3 reads CASSVGIGVSGANVLTF. CDR3 coding DNA: TGTGCCAGCAGCGTAGGGATTGGAGTCTCTGGGGCCAACGTCCTGACTTTC. The chain uses TRBV9 and TRBJ2-6; D remains unclear. This CDR3 has 17 amino acids. The ends were cut back, 0 bases at V and 0 bases at J, with 10 bases in the middle. CDR1 is SGDLS, CDR2 YYNGEE, per germline.

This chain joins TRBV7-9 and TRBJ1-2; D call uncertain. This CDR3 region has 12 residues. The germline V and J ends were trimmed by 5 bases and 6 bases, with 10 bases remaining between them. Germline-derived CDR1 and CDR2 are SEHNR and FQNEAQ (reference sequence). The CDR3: CASSTAGDGYTF. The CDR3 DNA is TGTGCCAGCAGCACAGCCGGGGATGGCTACACCTTC.

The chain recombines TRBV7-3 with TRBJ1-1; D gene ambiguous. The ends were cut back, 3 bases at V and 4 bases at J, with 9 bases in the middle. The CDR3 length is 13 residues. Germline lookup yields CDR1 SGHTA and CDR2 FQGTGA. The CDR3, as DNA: TGTGCCAGCAGCTTGGAGGCCCCCACTGAAGCTTTCTTT. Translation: CASSLEAPTEAFF.

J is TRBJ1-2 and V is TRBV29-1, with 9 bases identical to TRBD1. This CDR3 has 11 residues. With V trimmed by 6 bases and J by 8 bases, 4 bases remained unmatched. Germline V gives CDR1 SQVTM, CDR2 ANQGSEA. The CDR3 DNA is TGCAGCGTCTGGACAGGGGAGGGCTACACCTTC. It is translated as CSVWTGEGYTF.

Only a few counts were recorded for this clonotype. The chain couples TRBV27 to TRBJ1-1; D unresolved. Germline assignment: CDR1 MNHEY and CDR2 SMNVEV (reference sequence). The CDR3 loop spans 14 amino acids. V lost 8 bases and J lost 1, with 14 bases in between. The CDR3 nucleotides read TGTGCCAGCGCTCATCCTGGGCCGAACACTGAAGCTTTCTTT. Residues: CASAHPGPNTEAFF.

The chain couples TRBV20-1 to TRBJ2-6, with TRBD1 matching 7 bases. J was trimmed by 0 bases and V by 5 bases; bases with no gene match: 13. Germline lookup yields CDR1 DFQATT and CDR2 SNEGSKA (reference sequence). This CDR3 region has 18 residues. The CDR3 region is CSAGTDYPFPSGANVLTF. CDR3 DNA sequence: TGCAGTGCTGGGACAGACTACCCATTCCCCTCTGGGGCCAACGTCCTGACTTTC.

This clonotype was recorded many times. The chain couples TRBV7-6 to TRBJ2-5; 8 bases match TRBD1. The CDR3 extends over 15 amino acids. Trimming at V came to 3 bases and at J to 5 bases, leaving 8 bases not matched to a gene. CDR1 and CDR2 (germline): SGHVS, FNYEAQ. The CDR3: CASSFWTGTVETQYF. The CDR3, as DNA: TGTGCCAGCAGCTTTTGGACAGGGACGGTGGAGACCCAGTACTTC.

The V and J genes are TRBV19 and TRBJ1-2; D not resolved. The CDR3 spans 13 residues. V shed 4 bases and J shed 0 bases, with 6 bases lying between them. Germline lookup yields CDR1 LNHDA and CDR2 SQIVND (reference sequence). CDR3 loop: CASSNSANYGYTF. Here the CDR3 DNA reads TGTGCCAGTAGTAATTCAGCTAACTATGGCTACACCTTC.

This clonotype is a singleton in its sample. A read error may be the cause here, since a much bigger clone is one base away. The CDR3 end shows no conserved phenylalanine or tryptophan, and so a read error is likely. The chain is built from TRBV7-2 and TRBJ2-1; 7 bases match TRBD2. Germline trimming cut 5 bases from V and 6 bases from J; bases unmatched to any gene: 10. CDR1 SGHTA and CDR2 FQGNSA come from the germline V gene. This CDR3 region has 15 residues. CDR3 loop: CASSTSALLSNEQFL. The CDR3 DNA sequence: TGTGCCAGCAGCACTAGCGCACTACTATCCAATGAGCAGTTCCTC.

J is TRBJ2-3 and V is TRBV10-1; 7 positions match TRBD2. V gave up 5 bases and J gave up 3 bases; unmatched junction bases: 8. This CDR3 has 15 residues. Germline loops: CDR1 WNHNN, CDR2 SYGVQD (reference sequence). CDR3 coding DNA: TGCGCCAGCAGTCACGAACGGGGGGATACAGATACGCAGTATTTT. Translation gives CASSHERGDTDTQYF.